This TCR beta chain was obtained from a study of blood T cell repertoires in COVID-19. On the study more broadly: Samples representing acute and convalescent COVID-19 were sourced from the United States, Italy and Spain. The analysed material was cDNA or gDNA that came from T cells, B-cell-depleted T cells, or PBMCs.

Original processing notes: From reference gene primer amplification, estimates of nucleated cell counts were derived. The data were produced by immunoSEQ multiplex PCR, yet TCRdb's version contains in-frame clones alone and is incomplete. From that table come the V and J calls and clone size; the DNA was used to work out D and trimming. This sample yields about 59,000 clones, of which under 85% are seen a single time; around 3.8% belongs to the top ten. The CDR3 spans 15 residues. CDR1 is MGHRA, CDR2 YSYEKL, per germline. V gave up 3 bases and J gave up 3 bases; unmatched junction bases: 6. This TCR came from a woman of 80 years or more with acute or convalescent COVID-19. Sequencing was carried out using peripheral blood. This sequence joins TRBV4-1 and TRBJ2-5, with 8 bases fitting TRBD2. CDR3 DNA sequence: TGCGCCAGCAGCCAGCTAGCGGGCCGGGAAGAGACCCAGTACTTC. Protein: CASSQLAGREETQYF.